This T cell receptor beta chain emerged from a study of shared clonotypes between healthy human individuals. Study outcomes and limitations: Naive CD4 clonotypes overlapped across a few donors at roughly 4.5%.

Naivety among CD8 cells was defined by CD45RO negativity and positive CCR7 selection, thereby excluding terminally differentiated effector memory CD45RA+ cells. Comments on this clone: Its cognate antigen is unknown.

The V gene's germline CDR1 is LNHDA and CDR2 SQIVND (reference sequence). V shed 3 bases and J shed 1 base, with 13 bases lying between them. This CDR3 comprises 15 residues. Sequencing used immunoSEQ multiplex PCR; TCRdb keeps in-frame clones, though not all of them. The sample shows 550,000 to 600,000 clones, about 98% of them seen only once. The genes are TRBV19 and TRBJ2-7; D assignment may be TRBD1 or TRBD2 (5 bases each). The receptor was isolated from a young man in good health. The sample comprised naive CD8+ T cells sorted from blood. The CDR3 sequence is CASSIRGAASYEQYF. CDR3 sequence (DNA): TGTGCCAGTAGTATTCGGGGCGCGGCATCCTACGAGCAGTACTTC.